These 5 T cell receptor beta chains were sequenced from one sample in a study of cytomegalovirus exposure and HLA in healthy donors. Primers included in the PCR were 60 Vbeta and 13 Jbeta primers. Profiling relied on immunoSEQ multiplex PCR, and the TCRdb table lists in-frame clones only, not all of them. Among some 140,000 clones listed, about 84% were seen once. Sequenced: PBMCs. All receptors come from a woman in her thirties or forties in good health and CMV-seropositive.

V and J are TRBV18 and TRBJ2-7; D might be TRBD2 (5 bases). Trimming cost V 4 bases and J 1 base, with 11 bases left between them. Germline-derived CDR1 and CDR2 are KGHSH and LQKENI. The CDR3 has 14 amino acids. CDR3: CASSRDWESYEQYF. The DNA for the CDR3 is TGTGCCAGCTCACGCGACTGGGAGTCCTACGAGCAGTACTTC.

The J gene is TRBJ1-1, the V gene TRBV27; unclear D gene. Deletions cut 0 bases from V and 1 base from J, with 18 bases between. This CDR3 comprises 18 residues. Germline V gene lookup returns CDR1 MNHEY and CDR2 SMNVEV (reference sequence). CDR3 sequence reads: CASSLSTDAGRTNTEAFF. Written as DNA, the CDR3 is TGTGCCAGCAGTTTATCAACAGACGCCGGGAGGACGAACACTGAAGCTTTCTTT.

This clone was seen more than once but under ten times. This sequence joins TRBV7-9 and TRBJ1-3, with TRBD1 identical over 8 bases. Trimming took 4 bases from V and 0 from J; bases not matched to a gene: 14. The CDR3 is made up of 19 amino acids. The germline CDR1 and CDR2 sequences are SEHNR and FQNEAQ (reference sequence). In DNA form, the CDR3 reads TGTGCCAGCAGCTCAGTCCCCATCGGGACAGGAGCCTCTGGAAACACCATATATTTT. This gives the protein CASSSVPIGTGASGNTIYF. The complete variable domain, with remaining parts taken from reference TRBV7-9 and TRBJ1-3, reads DTGVSQNPRHKITKRGQNVTFRCDPISEHNRLYWYRQTLGQGPEFLTYFQNEAQLEKSRLLSDRFSAERPKGSFSTLEIQRTEQGDSAMYLCASSSVPIGTGASGNTIYFGEGSWLTVV.

A few counts support this clone. The chain links TRBV4-1 to TRBJ2-3, with a possible D match to TRBD2 (5 bases). The CDR3 length is 14 residues. Germline V CDR1 and CDR2: MGHRA, YSYEKL. Between the trimmed V and J ends, which lost 1 base and 3 bases, there was a span of 8 bases. CDR3 nucleotides: TGCGCCAGCAGCCAAGTAATAGCGACAGATACGCAGTATTTT. This sequence encodes CASSQVIATDTQYF.

This chain connects TRBV13 to TRBJ1-1, with 7 bases identical to TRBD1. From germline, CDR1 is PRHDT and CDR2 FYEKMQ (reference sequence). The CDR3 consists of 13 residues. The J segment lost 0 bases and the V segment lost 6 bases, leaving 1 base of the junction unmatched. The CDR3 DNA reads as TGTGCCAGCAGTCAGGGGGTGAACACTGAAGCTTTCTTT. This gives the protein CASSQGVNTEAFF.